These T cell receptor beta chains were read from a single sample in a study of lymphopenia after photon versus proton radiotherapy. Produced via immunoSEQ multiplex PCR; TCRdb's table is partial and in-frame only. The data hold tens of thousands of clones, with 85% to 90% observed a single time. The sequenced sample was peripheral blood, obtained from a patient treated with proton-based radiotherapy. The receptors come from a man older than 75 with esophageal cancer. Each CDR3 is given with its conserved first and last residue. A D gene is named only where the DNA matches it firmly. Not all rows give a size; the values are once, few, many and, for expanded clones, a class.

j_call clone_size d_call v_call cdr3_aa cdr3_nt
TRBJ2-7 once - TRBV7-2 CASSFRQGMGEQYF TGTGCCAGCAGCTTTCGGCAGGGAATGGGCGAGCAGTACTTC
TRBJ1-3 - - TRBV7-9 CASSLVSGYSGNTIYF TGTGCCAGCAGCTTAGTTTCAGGGTACTCTGGAAACACCATATATTTT
TRBJ2-5 - - TRBV7-7 CASSGTGLRGETQYF TGTGCTAGCAGCGGAACAGGGTTACGGGGGGAGACCCAGTACTTC
TRBJ2-1 - - TRBV29-1 CSATSQTSYNEQFF TGCAGCGCCACGTCTCAAACCTCCTACAATGAGCAGTTCTTC
TRBJ1-3 - - TRBV5-4 CVSSRGSSGNTIYF TGTGTCAGCAGTCGGGGGTCCTCTGGAAACACCATATATTTT
TRBJ2-2 - - TRBV7-9 CASSLVSGRTGELFF TGTGCCAGCAGCTTAGTCAGTGGGAGGACCGGGGAGCTGTTTTTT
TRBJ2-1 - TRBD2 TRBV4-3 CASSQVAGEPSLYNEQFF TGCGCCAGCAGCCAAGTTGCGGGAGAACCGTCGCTCTACAATGAGCAGTTCTTC
TRBJ2-7 - - TRBV14 CASSKAGTPFTYEQYF TGTGCCAGCAGCAAGGCTGGGACACCCTTTACCTACGAGCAGTACTTC
TRBJ2-2 - - TRBV7-6 CASSSTGELFF TGTGCCAGCAGCTCCACCGGGGAGCTGTTTTTT
TRBJ2-5 - TRBD1 TRBV5-4 CASSLVGTEETQYF TGTGCCAGCAGCTTGGTCGGGACAGAAGAGACCCAGTACTTC
TRBJ2-1 - - TRBV15 CATSRDGPRSYNEQFF TGTGCCACCAGCAGAGATGGTCCCCGCTCCTACAATGAGCAGTTCTTC
TRBJ1-5 - TRBD1 TRBV7-6 CASSSSTGNDQPQHF TGTGCCAGCAGCTCCTCGACAGGGAACGATCAGCCCCAGCATTTT
TRBJ1-2 medium-sized - TRBV30 CAWRPKVVGLYGYTF TGTGCCTGGAGGCCCAAGGTAGTGGGCCTCTATGGCTACACCTTC
TRBJ2-2 - - TRBV19 CASSETASRSLRTGELFF TGTGCCAGTAGTGAGACAGCTTCTCGGTCCCTAAGGACCGGGGAGCTGTTTTTT
TRBJ2-2 - TRBD1 TRBV4-3 CASSQDPGQGTGELFF TGCGCCAGCAGCCAAGATCCGGGACAGGGGACCGGGGAGCTGTTTTTT
TRBJ1-6 - TRBD1 TRBV27 CASSRSPGQGNSPLHF TGTGCCAGCAGTAGATCCCCGGGACAGGGGAATTCACCCCTCCACTTT
TRBJ1-2 - TRBD1 TRBV6-1 CASSDYPGGLYGYTF TGTGCCAGCAGTGACTATCCAGGGGGACTTTATGGCTACACCTTC
TRBJ1-2 once - TRBV4-1 CASSQVPRATNGYTF TGCGCCAGCAGCCAAGTGCCCCGGGCCACTAATGGCTACACCTTC
TRBJ1-1 - - TRBV20-1 CSAREVSKAFF TGCAGTGCTAGAGAGGTCAGTAAAGCTTTCTTT
TRBJ1-3 - - TRBV5-1 CASSLVGEKGNTIYF TGCGCCAGCAGCTTGGTCGGGGAAAAGGGAAACACCATATATTTT
TRBJ2-6 - - TRBV5-1 CASSLEELSGTGANVLTF TGCGCCAGCAGCTTGGAAGAACTTTCGGGAACTGGGGCCAACGTCCTGACTTTC
TRBJ1-2 - - TRBV7-9 CASSQDLANYGYTF TGTGCCAGCAGCCAGGACCTCGCGAACTATGGCTACACCTTC
TRBJ2-2 - TRBD2 TRBV7-2 CASAFSSGADGELFF TGTGCCAGCGCATTTTCTAGCGGGGCGGACGGGGAGCTGTTTTTT
TRBJ1-5 - - TRBV6-6 CASSRQPQPQHF TGTGCCAGCAGTCGACAGCCTCAGCCCCAGCATTTT
TRBJ1-4 - - TRBV6-4 CASSDSGVSNEKLFF TGTGCCAGCAGTGACTCAGGGGTCTCTAATGAAAAACTGTTTTTT
TRBJ2-5 - TRBD1 TRBV2 CASSEYDRGNQETQYF TGTGCCAGCAGTGAATACGACAGGGGGAACCAAGAGACCCAGTACTTC
TRBJ1-2 - - TRBV6-4 CASSDPPQDYGYTF TGTGCCAGCAGTGATCCCCCACAAGACTATGGCTACACCTTC
TRBJ2-1 - - TRBV19 CASSIVGSYNEQFF TGTGCCAGTAGTATAGTGGGCTCCTACAATGAGCAGTTCTTC
TRBJ2-2 once TRBD2 TRBV7-6 CASSFTEVGLAGANTGELFF TGTGCCAGCAGCTTTACCGAGGTTGGACTAGCGGGGGCGAACACCGGGGAGCTGTTTTTT
TRBJ1-1 - - TRBV5-6 CASSHEPGTEAFF TGTGCCAGCAGCCACGAACCGGGCACTGAAGCTTTCTTT
TRBJ2-7 - - TRBV5-1 CASSPPDAYEQYF TGCGCCAGCAGCCCCCCGGACGCCTACGAGCAGTACTTC
TRBJ1-1 - - TRBV30 CAWSRGEVTEAFF TGTGCCTGGAGTAGGGGGGAAGTCACTGAAGCTTTCTTT
TRBJ2-1 - - TRBV2 CASRRELGRGEQFF TGTGCCAGCAGACGGGAACTAGGCCGCGGAGAGCAGTTCTTC
TRBJ2-2 - - TRBV7-3 CASSPGSGELFF TGTGCCAGCAGCCCAGGGTCGGGGGAGCTGTTTTTT
TRBJ2-4 - - TRBV5-8 CASSHLWGTQGNIQYF TGTGCCAGCAGCCACTTGTGGGGGACGCAAGGAAACATTCAGTACTTC
TRBJ2-1 - - TRBV6-1 CASRPRGNEQFF TGTGCCAGCAGGCCCCGGGGGAATGAGCAGTTCTTC
TRBJ2-7 - TRBD1 TRBV5-1 CASSLESGQGYEQYF TGCGCCAGCAGCTTGGAGTCGGGACAGGGTTACGAGCAGTACTTC
TRBJ2-3 - - TRBV6-5 CASSTRGASDTQYF TGTGCCAGCAGTACGCGGGGTGCCTCTGATACGCAGTATTTT
TRBJ2-7 - - TRBV13 CASSPGGPYEQYF TGTGCCAGCAGCCCCGGGGGGCCCTACGAGCAGTACTTC
TRBJ2-7 - TRBD1 TRBV5-8 CASSLTTGSEQYF TGTGCCAGCAGCTTGACGACAGGGTCCGAGCAGTACTTC
TRBJ2-3 - - TRBV19 CASSIVSEGRNTQYF TGTGCCAGTAGTATTGTCTCGGAAGGGCGAAATACGCAGTATTTT
TRBJ2-7 - - TRBV27 CASSFRTNHYEQYF TGTGCCAGCAGTTTCAGGACCAATCACTACGAGCAGTACTTC
TRBJ1-1 - - TRBV9 CASSVGGSDTEAFF TGTGCCAGCAGCGTTGGTGGGTCAGACACTGAAGCTTTCTTT
TRBJ1-1 - - TRBV7-9 CASRGRTVNTEAFF TGTGCCAGCAGGGGGAGGACGGTGAACACTGAAGCTTTCTTT
TRBJ2-7 - - TRBV2 CASSEWHSYEQYF TGTGCCAGCAGTGAATGGCACTCCTACGAGCAGTACTTC
TRBJ2-1 once - TRBV9 CASSAGSPKQFF TGTGCCAGCAGCGCCGGGAGCCCAAAGCAGTTCTTC
TRBJ1-2 few - TRBV18 CASSPSGAYGYTF TGTGCCAGCTCACCGTCCGGGGCCTATGGCTACACCTTC
TRBJ2-5 - - TRBV18 CASSPLAEETQYF TGTGCCAGCTCACCATTGGCGGAAGAGACCCAGTACTTC
TRBJ2-7 - - TRBV4-2 CASSLTGYEQYF TGTGCCAGCAGCCTCACAGGGTACGAGCAGTACTTC
TRBJ2-2 - TRBD1 TRBV7-2 CASSLASRQGDDTGELFF TGTGCCAGCAGCTTAGCGTCGAGGCAGGGGGACGACACCGGGGAGCTGTTTTTT
TRBJ1-1 - - TRBV5-1 CASSLDWDPNTEAFF TGCGCCAGCAGCTTGGACTGGGACCCGAACACTGAAGCTTTCTTT
TRBJ2-5 - - TRBV18 CASSSAGTQETQYF TGTGCCAGCTCATCAGCAGGGACCCAAGAGACCCAGTACTTC
TRBJ2-7 - TRBD1 TRBV5-6 CASSPDRGGYEQYF TGTGCCAGCAGCCCGGACAGGGGAGGCTACGAGCAGTACTTC
TRBJ2-4 - - TRBV27 CASSFVEGIGPKNIQYF TGTGCCAGCAGTTTCGTAGAGGGGATTGGTCCCAAAAACATTCAGTACTTC
TRBJ1-5 - TRBD1 TRBV15 CATRDRDRGRNQPQHF TGTGCCACCAGGGACCGGGACAGGGGACGCAATCAGCCCCAGCATTTT
TRBJ2-3 - - TRBV7-2 CASSLSTLGTDTQYF TGTGCCAGCAGCTTAAGTACCCTTGGCACAGATACGCAGTATTTT
TRBJ2-1 - - TRBV28 CASCGVSSYNEQFF TGTGCCAGCTGCGGCGTGAGCTCCTACAATGAGCAGTTCTTC
TRBJ1-1 - TRBD1 TRBV2 CANQRGQGITEAFF TGTGCCAACCAGAGGGGACAGGGTATCACTGAAGCTTTCTTT
TRBJ2-2 few - TRBV6-1 CASSELQGPRELFF TGTGCCAGCAGTGAACTCCAGGGGCCCAGGGAGCTGTTTTTT
TRBJ2-5 - TRBD2 TRBV30 CGLEYSGAETQYF TGTGGCCTGGAGTACAGCGGGGCGGAGACCCAGTACTTC